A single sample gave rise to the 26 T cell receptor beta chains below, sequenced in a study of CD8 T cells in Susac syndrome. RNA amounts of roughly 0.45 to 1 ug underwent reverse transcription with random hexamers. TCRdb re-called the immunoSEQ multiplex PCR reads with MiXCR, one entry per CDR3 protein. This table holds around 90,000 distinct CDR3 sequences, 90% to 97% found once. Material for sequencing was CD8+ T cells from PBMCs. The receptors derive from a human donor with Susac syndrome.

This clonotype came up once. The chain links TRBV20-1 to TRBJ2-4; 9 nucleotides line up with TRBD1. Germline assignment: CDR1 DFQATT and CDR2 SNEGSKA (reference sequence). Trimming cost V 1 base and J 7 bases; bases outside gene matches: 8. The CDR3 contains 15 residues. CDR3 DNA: TGCAGTGCTAGAGTCGAAGGGACAGGGACGAACATTCAGTACTTC. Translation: CSARVEGTGTNIQYF.

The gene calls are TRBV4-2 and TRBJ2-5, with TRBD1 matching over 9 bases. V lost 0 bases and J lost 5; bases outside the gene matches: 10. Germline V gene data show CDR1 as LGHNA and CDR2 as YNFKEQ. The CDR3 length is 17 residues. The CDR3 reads CASSQDPGDRARETQYF. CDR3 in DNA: TGTGCCAGCAGCCAAGACCCGGGGGACAGGGCGCGTGAGACCCAGTACTTC.

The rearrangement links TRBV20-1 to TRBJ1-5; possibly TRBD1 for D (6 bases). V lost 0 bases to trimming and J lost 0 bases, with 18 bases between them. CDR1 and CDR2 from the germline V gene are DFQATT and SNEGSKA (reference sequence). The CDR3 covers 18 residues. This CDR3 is CSARDRTLGGNSNQPQHF. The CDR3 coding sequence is TGCAGTGCTAGAGATCGGACCCTAGGGGGGAATAGCAATCAGCCCCAGCATTTT.

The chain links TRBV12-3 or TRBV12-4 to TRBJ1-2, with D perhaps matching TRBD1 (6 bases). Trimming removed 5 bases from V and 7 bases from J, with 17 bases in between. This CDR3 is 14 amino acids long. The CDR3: CASSLYDRHVGYTF. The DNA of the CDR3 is TGTGCCAGCAGTCTATACGACAGGCACGTTGGCTACACCTTC.

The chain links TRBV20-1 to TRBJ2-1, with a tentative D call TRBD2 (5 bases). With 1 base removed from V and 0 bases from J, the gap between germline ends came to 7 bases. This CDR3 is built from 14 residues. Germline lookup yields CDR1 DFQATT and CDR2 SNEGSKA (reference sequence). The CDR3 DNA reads TGCAGTGCTAGAGGAGGGCGCTCCTACAATGAGCAGTTCTTC. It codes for CSARGGRSYNEQFF.

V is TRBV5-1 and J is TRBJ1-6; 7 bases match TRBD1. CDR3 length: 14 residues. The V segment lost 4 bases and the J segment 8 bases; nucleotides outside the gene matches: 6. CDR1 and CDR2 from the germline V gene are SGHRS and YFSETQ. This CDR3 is CASSPGQADSPLHF. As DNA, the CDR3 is TGCGCCAGCAGCCCCGGACAGGCCGATTCACCCCTCCACTTT. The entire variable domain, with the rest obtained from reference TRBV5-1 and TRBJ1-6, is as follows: KAGVTQTPRYLIKTRGQQVTLSCSPISGHRSVSWYQQTPGQGLQFLFEYFSETQRNKGNFPGRFSGRQFSNSRSEMNVSTLELGDSALYLCASSPGQADSPLHFGNGTRLTVT.

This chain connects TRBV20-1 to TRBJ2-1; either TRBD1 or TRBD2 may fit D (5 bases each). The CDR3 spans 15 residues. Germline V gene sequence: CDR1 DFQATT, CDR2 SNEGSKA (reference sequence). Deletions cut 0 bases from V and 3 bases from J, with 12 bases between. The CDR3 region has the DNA TGCAGTGCTAGAGATTGGTCGGGACGCTACAATGAGCAGTTCTTC. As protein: CSARDWSGRYNEQFF.

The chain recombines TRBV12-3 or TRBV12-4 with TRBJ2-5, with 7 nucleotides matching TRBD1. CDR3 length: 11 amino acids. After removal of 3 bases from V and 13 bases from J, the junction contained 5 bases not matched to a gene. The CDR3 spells CASSFRDSWYF. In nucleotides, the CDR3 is TGTGCCAGCAGTTTTCGGGACAGTTGGTACTTC.

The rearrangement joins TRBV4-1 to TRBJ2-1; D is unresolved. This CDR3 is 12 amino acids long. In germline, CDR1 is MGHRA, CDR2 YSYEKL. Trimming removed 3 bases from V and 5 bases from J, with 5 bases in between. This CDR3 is CASSHHHNEQFF. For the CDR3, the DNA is TGCGCCAGCAGCCACCATCACAATGAGCAGTTCTTC.

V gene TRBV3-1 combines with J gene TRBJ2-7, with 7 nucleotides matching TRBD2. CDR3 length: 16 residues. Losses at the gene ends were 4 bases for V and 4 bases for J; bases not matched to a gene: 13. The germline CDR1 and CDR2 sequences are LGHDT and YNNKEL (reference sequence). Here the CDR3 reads CASSPKGRGRLYEQYF. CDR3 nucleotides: TGTGCCAGCAGCCCAAAAGGGAGGGGCCGGTTATACGAGCAGTACTTC.

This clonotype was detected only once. In DNA, the CDR3 is TGTGCCTGGAGTGTACTGAGGGGAGTGGAGACCCAGTACTTC. It codes for CAWSVLRGVETQYF. The chain combines TRBV30 with TRBJ2-5; D is tentatively TRBD1 or TRBD2 (5 bases each). Germline assignment: CDR1 GTSNPN and CDR2 SVGIG (reference sequence). The CDR3 has 14 amino acids. V was pared by 0 bases and J by 5 bases, with 13 bases between.

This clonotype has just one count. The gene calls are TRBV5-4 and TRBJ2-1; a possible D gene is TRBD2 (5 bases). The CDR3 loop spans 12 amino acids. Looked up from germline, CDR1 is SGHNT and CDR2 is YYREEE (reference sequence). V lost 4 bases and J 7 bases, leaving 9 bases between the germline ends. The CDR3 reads CASSIAGNEQFF. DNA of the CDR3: TGTGCCAGCAGCATCGCGGGTAATGAGCAGTTCTTC.

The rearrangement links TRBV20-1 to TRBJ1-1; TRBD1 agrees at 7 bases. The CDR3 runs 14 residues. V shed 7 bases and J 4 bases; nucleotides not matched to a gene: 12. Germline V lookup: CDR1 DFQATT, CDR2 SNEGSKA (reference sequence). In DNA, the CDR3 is TGCAGTGTCAAGACAGGGAACCCAGGCACTGAAGCTTTCTTT. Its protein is CSVKTGNPGTEAFF.

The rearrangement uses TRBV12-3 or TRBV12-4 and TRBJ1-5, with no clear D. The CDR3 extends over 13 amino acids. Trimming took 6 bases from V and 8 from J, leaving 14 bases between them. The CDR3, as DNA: TGTGCCAGCAGCCTTGGACCTCACGAGCCCCAGCATTTT. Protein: CASSLGPHEPQHF.

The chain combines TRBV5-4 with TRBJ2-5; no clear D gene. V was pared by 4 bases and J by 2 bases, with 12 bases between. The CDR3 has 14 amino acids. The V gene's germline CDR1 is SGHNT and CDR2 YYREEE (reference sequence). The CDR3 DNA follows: TGTGCCAGCAGCACCGAACTACGGCAAGAGACCCAGTACTTC. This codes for CASSTELRQETQYF.

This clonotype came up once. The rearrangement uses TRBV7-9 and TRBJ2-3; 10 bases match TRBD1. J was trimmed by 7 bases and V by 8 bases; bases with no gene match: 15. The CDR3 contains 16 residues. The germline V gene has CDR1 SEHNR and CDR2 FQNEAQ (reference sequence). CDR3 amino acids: CASGPPETGGPNTQYF. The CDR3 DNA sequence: TGTGCCAGCGGTCCCCCAGAGACAGGGGGCCCAAATACGCAGTATTTT.

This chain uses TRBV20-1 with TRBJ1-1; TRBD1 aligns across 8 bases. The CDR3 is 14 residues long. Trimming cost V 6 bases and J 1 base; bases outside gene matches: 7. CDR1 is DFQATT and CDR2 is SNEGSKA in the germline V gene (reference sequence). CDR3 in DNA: TGCAGTGCCCTCCTTGACAGGGGGAACACTGAAGCTTTCTTT. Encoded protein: CSALLDRGNTEAFF.

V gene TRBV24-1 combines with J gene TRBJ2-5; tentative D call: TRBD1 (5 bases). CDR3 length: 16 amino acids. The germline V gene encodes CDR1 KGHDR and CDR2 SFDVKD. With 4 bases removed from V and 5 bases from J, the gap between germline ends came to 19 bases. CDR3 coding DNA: TGTGCCACCAGTGACCCTCTACCAGGGTTCCGGGAGACCCAGTACTTC. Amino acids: CATSDPLPGFRETQYF.

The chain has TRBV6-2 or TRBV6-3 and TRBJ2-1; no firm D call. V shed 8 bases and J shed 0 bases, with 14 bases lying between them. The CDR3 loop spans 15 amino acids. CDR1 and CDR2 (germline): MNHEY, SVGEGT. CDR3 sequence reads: CASGFLASSYNEQFF. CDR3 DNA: TGTGCCAGCGGCTTTTTGGCGAGCTCCTACAATGAGCAGTTCTTC.

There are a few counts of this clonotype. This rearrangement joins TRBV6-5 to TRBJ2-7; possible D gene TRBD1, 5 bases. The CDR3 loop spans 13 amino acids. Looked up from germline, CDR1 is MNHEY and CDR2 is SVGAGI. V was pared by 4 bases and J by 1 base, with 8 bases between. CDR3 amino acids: CASSFDRSYEQYF. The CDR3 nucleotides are TGTGCCAGCAGTTTCGACAGATCCTACGAGCAGTACTTC.

As DNA, the CDR3 is TGTGCCAGCACCAAAAGGGCCCGAGTGTCCAACTATGGCTACACCTTC. It translates to CASTKRARVSNYGYTF. The rearrangement joins TRBV28 to TRBJ1-2, with D unresolved. V was clipped by 7 bases and J by 2 bases, with 20 bases between them. This CDR3 is 16 amino acids long. CDR1 and CDR2 from the germline V gene are MDHEN and SYDVKM.

CDR3 sequence (DNA): TGTGCCAGCATTCCTAACCGGGACAGGAGCTACGAGCAGTACTTC. Residues: CASIPNRDRSYEQYF. The V gene is TRBV27, the J gene TRBJ2-7; 8 bases match TRBD1. The CDR3 runs to 15 residues. Trimming at V came to 7 bases and at J to 3 bases, leaving 11 bases not matched to a gene. Germline loops: CDR1 MNHEY, CDR2 SMNVEV (reference sequence).

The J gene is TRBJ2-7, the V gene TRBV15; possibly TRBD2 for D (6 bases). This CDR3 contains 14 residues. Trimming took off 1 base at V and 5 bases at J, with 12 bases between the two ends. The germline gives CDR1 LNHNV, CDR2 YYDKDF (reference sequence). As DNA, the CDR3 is TGTGCCACCAGCAGAGGGAGGGGAGAGGACGAGCAGTACTTC. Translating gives CATSRGRGEDEQYF.

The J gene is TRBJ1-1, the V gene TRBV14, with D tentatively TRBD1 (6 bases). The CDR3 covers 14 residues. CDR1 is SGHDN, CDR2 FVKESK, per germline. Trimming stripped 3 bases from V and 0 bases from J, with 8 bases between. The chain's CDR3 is CASSHGGLNTEAFF. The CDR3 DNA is TGTGCCAGCAGCCATGGGGGCCTGAACACTGAAGCTTTCTTT.

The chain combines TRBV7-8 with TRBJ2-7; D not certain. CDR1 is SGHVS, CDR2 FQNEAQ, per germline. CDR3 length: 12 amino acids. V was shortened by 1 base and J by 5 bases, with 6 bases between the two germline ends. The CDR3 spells CASSLELDEQYF. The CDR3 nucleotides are TGTGCCAGCAGCTTAGAACTCGACGAGCAGTACTTC.

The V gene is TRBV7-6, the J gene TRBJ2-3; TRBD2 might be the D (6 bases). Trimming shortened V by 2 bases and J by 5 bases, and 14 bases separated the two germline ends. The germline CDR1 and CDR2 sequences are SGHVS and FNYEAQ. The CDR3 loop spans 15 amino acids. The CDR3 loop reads CASSLRSKGGDTQYF. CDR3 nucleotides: TGTGCCAGCAGCTTAAGGTCTAAGGGAGGAGATACGCAGTATTTT. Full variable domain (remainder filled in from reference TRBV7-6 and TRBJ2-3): GAGVSQSPRYKVTKRGQDVALRCDPISGHVSLYWYRQALGQGPEFLTYFNYEAQQDKSGLPNDRFSAERPEGSISTLTIQRTEQRDSAMYRCASSLRSKGGDTQYFGPGTRLTVL.